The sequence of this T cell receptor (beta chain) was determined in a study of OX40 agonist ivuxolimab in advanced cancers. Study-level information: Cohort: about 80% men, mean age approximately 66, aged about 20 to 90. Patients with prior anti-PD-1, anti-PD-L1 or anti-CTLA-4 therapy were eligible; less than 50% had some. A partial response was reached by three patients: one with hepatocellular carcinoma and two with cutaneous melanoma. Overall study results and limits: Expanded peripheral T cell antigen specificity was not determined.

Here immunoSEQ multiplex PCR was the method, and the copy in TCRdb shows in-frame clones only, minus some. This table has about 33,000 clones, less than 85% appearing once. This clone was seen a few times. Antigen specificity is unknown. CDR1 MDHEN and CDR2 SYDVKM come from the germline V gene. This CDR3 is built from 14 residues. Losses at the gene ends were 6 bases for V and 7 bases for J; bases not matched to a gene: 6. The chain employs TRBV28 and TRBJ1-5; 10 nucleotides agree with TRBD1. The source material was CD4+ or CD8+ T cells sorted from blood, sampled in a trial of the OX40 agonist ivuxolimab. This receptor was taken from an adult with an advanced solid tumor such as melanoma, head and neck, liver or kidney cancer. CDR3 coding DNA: TGTGCCAGCAGCCCGCGGACAGGGGGACAGCCCCAGCATTTT. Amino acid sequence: CASSPRTGGQPQHF.